This T cell receptor beta chain was retrieved from a study of blood T cell repertoires in COVID-19. Study information: T cells, B-cell-depleted T cells, or PBMCs provided the cDNA or gDNA that served as material.

This CDR3 has 16 residues. With V trimmed by 6 bases and J by 5 bases, 15 bases remained unmatched. Germline V CDR1 and CDR2: MGHRA, YSYEKL. Participants were aged about 18 to 89 years, lived in about 26 US areas, and enrolled virtually. Grouping used clinical history reported by participants in a survey and questionnaire. Original processing methods: Reference gene primer amplification gave nucleated cell count estimates. Sequenced by immunoSEQ multiplex PCR; TCRdb stores in-frame clones only, minus some. Clonal size and the V and J genes are those of that table, whereas D and trimming came from the DNA. The table records roughly 360,000 clones, approximately 90% of them present only once.

What was sequenced was PBMCs or T cells enriched from blood (not recorded which). The V call is TRBV4-1, the J call TRBJ2-7, with TRBD2 matching 8 bases. The sequence was obtained from a woman younger than 45 with acute COVID-19. CDR3 loop: CASSSITSGYYHEQYF. The CDR3 DNA follows: TGCGCCAGCAGTTCCATCACTAGCGGCTACTACCACGAGCAGTACTTC.